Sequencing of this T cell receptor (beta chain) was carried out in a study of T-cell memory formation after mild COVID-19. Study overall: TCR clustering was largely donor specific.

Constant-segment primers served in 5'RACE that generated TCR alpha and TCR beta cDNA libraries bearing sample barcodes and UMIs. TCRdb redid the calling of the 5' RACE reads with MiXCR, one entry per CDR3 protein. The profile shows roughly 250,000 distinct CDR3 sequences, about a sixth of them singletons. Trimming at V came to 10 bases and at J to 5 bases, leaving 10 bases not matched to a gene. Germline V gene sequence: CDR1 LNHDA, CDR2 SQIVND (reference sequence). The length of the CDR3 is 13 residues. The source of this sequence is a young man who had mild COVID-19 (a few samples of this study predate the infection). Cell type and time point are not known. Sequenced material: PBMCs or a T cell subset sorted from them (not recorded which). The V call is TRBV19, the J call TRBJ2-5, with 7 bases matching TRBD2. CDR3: CATKTRGGETQYF. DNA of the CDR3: TGTGCCACGAAGACGAGGGGAGGGGAGACCCAGTACTTC.